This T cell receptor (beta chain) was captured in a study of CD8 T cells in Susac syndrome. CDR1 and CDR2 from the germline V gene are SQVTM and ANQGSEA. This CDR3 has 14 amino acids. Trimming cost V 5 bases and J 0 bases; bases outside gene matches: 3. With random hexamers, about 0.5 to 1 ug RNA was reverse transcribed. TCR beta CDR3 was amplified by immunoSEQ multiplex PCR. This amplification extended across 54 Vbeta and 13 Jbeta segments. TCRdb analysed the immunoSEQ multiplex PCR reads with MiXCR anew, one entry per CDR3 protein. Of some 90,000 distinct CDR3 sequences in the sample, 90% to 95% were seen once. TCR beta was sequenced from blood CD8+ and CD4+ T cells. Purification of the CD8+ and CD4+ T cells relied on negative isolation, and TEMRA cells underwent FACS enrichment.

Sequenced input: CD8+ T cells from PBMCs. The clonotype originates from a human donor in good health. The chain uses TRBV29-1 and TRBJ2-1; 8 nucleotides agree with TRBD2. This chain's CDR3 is CSVSGTSSYNEQFF. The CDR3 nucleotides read TGCAGCGTTTCCGGGACTAGCTCCTACAATGAGCAGTTCTTC.